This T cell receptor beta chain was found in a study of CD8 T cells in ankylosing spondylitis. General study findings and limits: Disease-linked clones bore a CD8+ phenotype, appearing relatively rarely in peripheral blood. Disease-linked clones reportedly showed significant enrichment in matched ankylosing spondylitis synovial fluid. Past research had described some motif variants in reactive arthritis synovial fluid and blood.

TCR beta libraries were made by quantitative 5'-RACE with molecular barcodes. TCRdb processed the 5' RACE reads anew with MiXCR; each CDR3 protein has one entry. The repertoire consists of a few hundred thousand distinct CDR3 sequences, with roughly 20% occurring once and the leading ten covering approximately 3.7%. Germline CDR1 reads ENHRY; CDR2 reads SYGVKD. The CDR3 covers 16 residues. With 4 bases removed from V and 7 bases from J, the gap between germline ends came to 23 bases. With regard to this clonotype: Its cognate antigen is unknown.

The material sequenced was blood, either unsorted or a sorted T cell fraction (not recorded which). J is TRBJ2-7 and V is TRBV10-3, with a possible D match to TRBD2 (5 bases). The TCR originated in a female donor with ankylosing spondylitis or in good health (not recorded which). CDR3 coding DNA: TGTGCCATCAGTGTAAGGGCTAGCTCCACCGGTTGGGAGCAGTACTTC. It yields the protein CAISVRASSTGWEQYF.